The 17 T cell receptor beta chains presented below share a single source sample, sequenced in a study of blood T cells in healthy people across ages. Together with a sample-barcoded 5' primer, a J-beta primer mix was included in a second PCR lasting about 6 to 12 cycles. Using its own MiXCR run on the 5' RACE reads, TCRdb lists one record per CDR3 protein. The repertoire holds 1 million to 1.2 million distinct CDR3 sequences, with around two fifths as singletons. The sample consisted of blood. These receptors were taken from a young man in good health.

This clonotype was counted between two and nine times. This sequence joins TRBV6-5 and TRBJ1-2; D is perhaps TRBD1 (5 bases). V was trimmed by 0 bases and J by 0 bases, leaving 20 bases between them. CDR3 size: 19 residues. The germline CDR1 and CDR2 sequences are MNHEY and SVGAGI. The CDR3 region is CASSYSGIRTGRSNYGYTF. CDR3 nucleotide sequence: TGTGCCAGCAGTTACTCAGGGATCCGCACAGGTCGTTCTAACTATGGCTACACCTTC.

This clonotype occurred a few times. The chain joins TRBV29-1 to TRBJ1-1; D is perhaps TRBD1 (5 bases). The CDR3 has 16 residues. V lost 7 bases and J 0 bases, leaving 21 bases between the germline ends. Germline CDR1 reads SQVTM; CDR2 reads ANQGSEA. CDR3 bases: TGCAGCGCCGGAACGGGGGGGACCCGGATGAACACTGAAGCTTTCTTT. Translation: CSAGTGGTRMNTEAFF.

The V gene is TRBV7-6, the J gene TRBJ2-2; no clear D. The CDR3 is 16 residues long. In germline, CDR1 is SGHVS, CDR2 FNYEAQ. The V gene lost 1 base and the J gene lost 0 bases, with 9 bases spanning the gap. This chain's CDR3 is CASSLVAGPNTGELFF. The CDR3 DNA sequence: TGTGCCAGCAGCTTAGTGGCAGGACCGAACACCGGGGAGCTGTTTTTT.

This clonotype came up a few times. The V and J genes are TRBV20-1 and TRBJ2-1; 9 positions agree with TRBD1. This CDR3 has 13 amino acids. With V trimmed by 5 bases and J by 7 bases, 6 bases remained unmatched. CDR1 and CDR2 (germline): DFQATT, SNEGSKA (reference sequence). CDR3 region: CSAPGQGWNEQFF. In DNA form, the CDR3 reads TGCAGTGCTCCGGGACAGGGTTGGAATGAGCAGTTCTTC.

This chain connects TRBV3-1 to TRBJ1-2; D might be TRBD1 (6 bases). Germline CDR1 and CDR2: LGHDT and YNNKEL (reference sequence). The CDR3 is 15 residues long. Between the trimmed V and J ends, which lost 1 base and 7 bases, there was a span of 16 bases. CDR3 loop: CASSQGRQVVGGYTF. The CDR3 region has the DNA TGTGCCAGCAGCCAAGGTCGACAGGTGGTGGGTGGCTACACCTTC.

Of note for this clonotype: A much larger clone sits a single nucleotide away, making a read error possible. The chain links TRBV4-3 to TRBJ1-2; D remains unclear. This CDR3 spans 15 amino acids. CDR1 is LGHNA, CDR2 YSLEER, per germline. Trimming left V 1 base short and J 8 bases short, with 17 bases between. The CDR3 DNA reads TGCGCCAGCAGCCAAGGTGTGGCGAACCTGTCCGGCTACACCTTC. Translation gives CASSQGVANLSGYTF.

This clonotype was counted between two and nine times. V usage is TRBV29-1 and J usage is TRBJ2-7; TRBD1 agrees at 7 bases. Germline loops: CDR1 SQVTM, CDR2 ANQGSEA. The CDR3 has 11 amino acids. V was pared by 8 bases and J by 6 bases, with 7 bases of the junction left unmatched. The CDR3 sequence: CSTRQGREQYF. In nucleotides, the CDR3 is TGCAGCACCCGACAGGGACGCGAGCAGTACTTC.

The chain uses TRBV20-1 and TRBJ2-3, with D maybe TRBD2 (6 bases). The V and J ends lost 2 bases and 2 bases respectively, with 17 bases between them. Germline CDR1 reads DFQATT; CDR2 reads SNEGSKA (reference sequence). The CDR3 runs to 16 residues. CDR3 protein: CSARSASGTLTDTQYF. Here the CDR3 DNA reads TGCAGTGCTAGATCCGCCTCCGGGACTCTCACAGATACGCAGTATTTT.

The DNA for the CDR3 is TGTGCCAGCAGCGGAGTTCGAGAGACCCAGTACTTC. Its translation: CASSGVRETQYF. The chain links TRBV14 to TRBJ2-7; D ambiguous. The J call is in doubt because the DNA end fits TRBJ2-5 better. Looked up from germline, CDR1 is SGHDN and CDR2 is FVKESK. The CDR3 spans 12 residues.

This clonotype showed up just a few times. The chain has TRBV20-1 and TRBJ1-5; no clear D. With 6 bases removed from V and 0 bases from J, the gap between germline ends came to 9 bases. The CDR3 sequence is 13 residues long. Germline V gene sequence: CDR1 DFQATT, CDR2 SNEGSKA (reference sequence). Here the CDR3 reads CSARSYSNQPQHF. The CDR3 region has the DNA TGCAGTGCCAGGTCATATAGCAATCAGCCCCAGCATTTT.

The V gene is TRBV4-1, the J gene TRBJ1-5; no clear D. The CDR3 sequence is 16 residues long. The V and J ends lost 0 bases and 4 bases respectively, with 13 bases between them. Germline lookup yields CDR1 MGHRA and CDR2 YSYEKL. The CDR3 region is CASSQDPRPLNQPQHF. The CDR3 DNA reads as TGCGCCAGCAGCCAAGACCCCCGGCCATTAAATCAGCCCCAGCATTTT.

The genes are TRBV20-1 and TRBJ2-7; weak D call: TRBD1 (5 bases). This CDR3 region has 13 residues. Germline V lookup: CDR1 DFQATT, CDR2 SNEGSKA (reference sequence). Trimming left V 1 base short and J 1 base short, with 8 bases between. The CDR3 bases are TGCAGTGCTAGAGCCCGACAGTCCTACGAGCAGTACTTC. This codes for CSARARQSYEQYF.

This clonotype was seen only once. CDR3 coding DNA: TGTGCCAGCAGTTCAGCGGGAAACGAAAAACTGTTTTTT. It specifies CASSSAGNEKLFF. This rearrangement joins TRBV6-2 or TRBV6-3 to TRBJ1-4; D unresolved. CDR1 is MNHEY, CDR2 SVGEGT, per germline. V was clipped by 4 bases and J by 8 bases, with 11 bases between them. The CDR3 extends over 13 amino acids.

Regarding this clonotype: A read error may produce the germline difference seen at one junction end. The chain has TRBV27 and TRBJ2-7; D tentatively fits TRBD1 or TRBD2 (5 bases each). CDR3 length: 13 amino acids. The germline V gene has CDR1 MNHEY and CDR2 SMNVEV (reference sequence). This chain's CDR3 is CASSIGASNEQYF. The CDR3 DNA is TGTGCCAGCAGCATCGGGGCCTCCAACGAGCAGTACTTC.

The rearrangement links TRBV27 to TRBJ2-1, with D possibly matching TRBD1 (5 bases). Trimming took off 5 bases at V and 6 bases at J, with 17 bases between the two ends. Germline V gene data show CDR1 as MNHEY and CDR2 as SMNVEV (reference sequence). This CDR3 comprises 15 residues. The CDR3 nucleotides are TGTGCCAGCAGTCCGTACCGGGTAAGGGGCAATGAGCAGTTCTTC. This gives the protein CASSPYRVRGNEQFF.

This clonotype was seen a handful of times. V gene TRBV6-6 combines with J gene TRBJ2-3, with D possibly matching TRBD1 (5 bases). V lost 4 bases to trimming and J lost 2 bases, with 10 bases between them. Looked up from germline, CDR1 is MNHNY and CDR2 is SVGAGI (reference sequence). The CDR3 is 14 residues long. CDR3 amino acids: CASSSLTDTDTQYF. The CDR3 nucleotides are TGTGCCAGCAGTTCGCTGACAGACACAGATACGCAGTATTTT.

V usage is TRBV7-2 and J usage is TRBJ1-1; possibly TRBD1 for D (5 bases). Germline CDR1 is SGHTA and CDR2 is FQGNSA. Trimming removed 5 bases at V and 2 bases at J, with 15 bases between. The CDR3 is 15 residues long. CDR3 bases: TGTGCCAGCAGCACCTCGGGACGACTCAACACTGAAGCTTTCTTT. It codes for CASSTSGRLNTEAFF.